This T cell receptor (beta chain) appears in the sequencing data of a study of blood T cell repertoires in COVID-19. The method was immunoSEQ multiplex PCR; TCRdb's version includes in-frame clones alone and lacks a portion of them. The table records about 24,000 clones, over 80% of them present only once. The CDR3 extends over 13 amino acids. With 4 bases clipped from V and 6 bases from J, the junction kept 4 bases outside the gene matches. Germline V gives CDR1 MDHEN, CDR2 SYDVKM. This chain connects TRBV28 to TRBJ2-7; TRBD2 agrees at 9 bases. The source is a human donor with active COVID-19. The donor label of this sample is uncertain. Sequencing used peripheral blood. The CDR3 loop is CASSYSGSGEQYF. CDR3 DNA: TGTGCCAGCAGTTATAGCGGGAGTGGCGAGCAGTACTTC.